The 32 T cell receptor beta chains presented below share a single source sample, sequenced in a study of vaccination and CD4 T cells after COVID-19. Which antigens these TCRs recognize remains unknown. Treatment noted: approximately 10-day PBMC culture with coronavirus spike peptide pools or control peptides (ViraFEST assay). Researchers used the Oncomine TCR Beta short-read assay to sequence DNA from cultured CD4+ T cells. Using its own MiXCR run on the PCR reads, TCRdb lists one record per CDR3 protein. The sample gives 4,200 or so distinct CDR3 sequences, around a fifth of which show up once; 15% to 20% is in the top ten. Material: CD4+ T cells from blood, cultured in vitro. The origin of the receptors is a human donor who had recovered from COVID-19.

This clonotype is medium-sized. The chain is built from TRBV15 and TRBJ2-3, with a tentative D call TRBD2 (6 bases). The CDR3 loop spans 14 amino acids. The V gene lost 4 bases and the J gene lost 5 bases, with 13 bases spanning the gap. Germline CDR1 reads LNHNV; CDR2 reads YYDKDF (reference sequence). The CDR3 region is CATSNGGGGDTQYF. The CDR3 bases are TGTGCCACCAGCAACGGGGGAGGTGGAGATACGCAGTATTTT.

The CDR3 sequence: CASSDTRVGSYEQYF. CDR3 nucleotide sequence: TGTGCCAGCAGTGATACCAGAGTTGGCTCCTACGAGCAGTACTTC. The gene calls are TRBV2 and TRBJ2-7; D remains unclear. Germline CDR1 and CDR2: SNHLY and FYNNEI. V dropped 3 bases and J dropped 0 bases, with 12 bases sitting between them. The CDR3 length is 15 residues.

The V and J genes are TRBV5-8 and TRBJ2-7; 10 positions agree with TRBD2. CDR1 SGHTS and CDR2 YDEGEE come from the germline V gene. The CDR3 spans 16 residues. Trimming removed 1 base from V and 1 base from J; junction bases left unmatched: 5. The CDR3 sequence: CASSLTGTSVSYEQYF. The CDR3 nucleotides are TGTGCCAGCAGCTTGACTGGGACTAGCGTTTCCTACGAGCAGTACTTC.

The chain combines TRBV6-1 with TRBJ1-1; D call uncertain. The CDR3 runs 12 residues. Germline CDR1 is MNHNS and CDR2 is SASEGT. The V and J ends lost 8 bases and 1 base respectively, with 8 bases between them. CDR3 sequence (DNA): TGTGCCAGCGGGGTAGGGAACACTGAAGCTTTCTTT. It yields the protein CASGVGNTEAFF.

In its sample, this clonotype is medium-sized. The genes are TRBV20-1 and TRBJ1-1; D uncertain. This CDR3 contains 12 residues. Trimming shortened V by 3 bases and J by 5 bases, and 10 bases separated the two germline ends. The germline V gene has CDR1 DFQATT and CDR2 SNEGSKA (reference sequence). CDR3 sequence reads: CSASVSGTEAFF. DNA of the CDR3: TGCAGTGCTAGTGTATCCGGAACTGAAGCTTTCTTT.

The table lists this clonotype with a few counts. The chain links TRBV12-3 or TRBV12-4 to TRBJ2-7; tentatively, D is TRBD2 (6 bases). The CDR3 runs to 15 residues. With 5 bases removed from V and 2 bases from J, the gap between germline ends came to 16 bases. The CDR3 region is CASSLFREATYEQYF. CDR3 nucleotides: TGTGCCAGCAGTCTCTTCAGGGAGGCAACCTACGAGCAGTACTTC.

This clonotype has only a few counts. This chain uses TRBV29-1 with TRBJ1-6; 8 nucleotides match TRBD1. Germline CDR1 reads SQVTM; CDR2 reads ANQGSEA. CDR3 length equals 12 residues. J gave up 7 bases and V 5 bases, and 1 base lay outside the gene matches. CDR3 sequence reads: CSVRQGNSPLHF. The CDR3 coding sequence is TGCAGCGTTAGACAGGGGAATTCACCCCTCCACTTT.

V is TRBV7-9 and J is TRBJ1-2; tentative D call: TRBD1 (6 bases). Trimming cost V 5 bases and J 3 bases, with 13 bases left between them. Looked up from germline, CDR1 is SEHNR and CDR2 is FQNEAQ (reference sequence). The length of the CDR3 is 14 residues. The DNA of the CDR3 is TGTGCCAGCAGCCAGGGGTATCGGGACTATGGCTACACCTTC. Its translation is CASSQGYRDYGYTF.

The chain has TRBV19 and TRBJ1-2; TRBD1 might be the D (5 bases). Germline CDR1 and CDR2: LNHDA and SQIVND (reference sequence). V was shortened by 4 bases and J by 6 bases, with 15 bases between the two germline ends. The CDR3 consists of 14 residues. DNA for the CDR3: TGTGCCAGTAGTACACCCTCCATAGGGGATGGCTACACCTTC. This encodes CASSTPSIGDGYTF.

This clonotype came up a few times. This chain joins TRBV7-3 and TRBJ2-5, with D possibly being TRBD2 (5 bases). Germline loops: CDR1 SGHTA, CDR2 FQGTGA. Between the trimmed V and J ends, which lost 5 bases and 5 bases, there was a span of 12 bases. The CDR3 is made up of 13 amino acids. CDR3 DNA sequence: TGTGCCAGCAGCCCTCGGCGGGCGGAGACCCAGTACTTC. As protein: CASSPRRAETQYF.

The genes are TRBV5-1 and TRBJ2-5, with 8 nucleotides matching TRBD2. V lost 4 bases to trimming and J lost 0 bases; unmatched junction nucleotides: 8. Germline V gives CDR1 SGHRS, CDR2 YFSETQ. The CDR3 length is 16 residues. The CDR3 bases are TGCGCCAGCAGCATGGGACTAGTCCCGTACCAAGAGACCCAGTACTTC. Its translation is CASSMGLVPYQETQYF.

This chain joins TRBV12-3 or TRBV12-4 and TRBJ1-3, with D perhaps matching TRBD1 (6 bases). The CDR3 runs 16 residues. Trimming pared 4 bases from V and 1 base from J, leaving 14 bases between. In DNA, the CDR3 is TGTGCCAGCAGTTCTACGACAGGTAGATCTGGAAACACCATATATTTT. It encodes CASSSTTGRSGNTIYF.

The J gene is TRBJ1-5, the V gene TRBV12-3 or TRBV12-4, with D perhaps TRBD1 (5 bases). V lost 2 bases and J lost 4, with 9 bases in between. CDR3 length: 14 residues. In DNA form, the CDR3 reads TGTGCCAGCAGTTTAACAGGCAGTAATCAGCCCCAGCATTTT. Protein product: CASSLTGSNQPQHF.

The chain uses TRBV6-1 and TRBJ1-2, with TRBD1 matching 7 bases. This CDR3 has 13 amino acids. With 6 bases clipped from V and 2 bases from J, the junction kept 3 bases outside the gene matches. Per germline, CDR1 MNHNS and CDR2 SASEGT. For the CDR3, the DNA is TGTGCCAGCAGGGTACAGGGGAACTATGGCTACACCTTC. Its translation: CASRVQGNYGYTF.

The V gene is TRBV5-1, the J gene TRBJ2-5; a weak D match, TRBD1 (8 bases). Trimming pared 3 bases from V and 3 bases from J, leaving 15 bases between. Germline V gene data show CDR1 as SGHRS and CDR2 as YFSETQ. CDR3 length: 15 amino acids. CDR3: CASSSTTGGEETQYF. As DNA, the CDR3 is TGCGCCAGCAGCTCGACTACAGGGGGGGAAGAGACCCAGTACTTC.

The V gene is TRBV5-4, the J gene TRBJ2-1; weak D call: TRBD2 (6 bases). This CDR3 is built from 14 residues. CDR1 is SGHNT and CDR2 is YYREEE in the germline V gene (reference sequence). The V end lost 6 bases, the J end lost 10 bases, and 20 bases lay between the germline ends. The CDR3 nucleotides are TGTGCCAGCACCCTCCGCGAAGGAGGGCGCGAGCAGTTCTTC. It translates to CASTLREGGREQFF.

There are a few counts of this clonotype. This chain connects TRBV4-1 to TRBJ1-2; D perhaps matches TRBD1 (5 bases). V was clipped by 2 bases and J by 4 bases, with 20 bases between them. The CDR3 sequence is 17 residues long. Germline-derived CDR1 and CDR2 are MGHRA and YSYEKL. The CDR3 bases are TGCGCCAGCAGCCAAACCCTCACACAATCCGGGGGCTATGGCTACACCTTC. It specifies CASSQTLTQSGGYGYTF.

The chain links TRBV27 to TRBJ1-6, with 7 positions matching TRBD1. CDR3 length: 15 residues. The junction had 8 bases not matched to a gene; V was cut back by 5 bases and J by 7 bases. The germline CDR1 and CDR2 sequences are MNHEY and SMNVEV (reference sequence). The CDR3 here is CASSPVQGRNSPLHF. The CDR3 DNA follows: TGTGCCAGCAGTCCCGTACAGGGGCGGAATTCACCCCTCCACTTT.

This clonotype was seen a few times. The chain uses TRBV18 and TRBJ1-2, with 8 nucleotides matching TRBD1. The junction had 6 bases not matched to a gene; V was cut back by 2 bases and J by 4 bases. In germline, CDR1 is KGHSH, CDR2 LQKENI. The CDR3 loop spans 15 amino acids. The CDR3 sequence is CASSPVGQEGYGYTF. CDR3 nucleotide sequence: TGTGCCAGCTCACCAGTGGGACAGGAGGGCTATGGCTACACCTTC.

By share of the sample, this clonotype is large. The V gene is TRBV12-5, the J gene TRBJ2-5, with 8 bases aligning to TRBD1. V was clipped by 6 bases and J by 3 bases; unmatched bases: 6. This CDR3 spans 14 amino acids. Per germline, CDR1 LGHNT and CDR2 FRNRAP. The CDR3: CASGPPTGEETQYF. CDR3 DNA: TGTGCTAGTGGACCTCCGACAGGGGAAGAGACCCAGTACTTC. The full variable domain, in which reference TRBV12-5 and TRBJ2-5 provide the parts outside the CDR3, is DARVTQTPRHKVTEMGQEVTMRCQPILGHNTVFWYRQTMMQGLELLAYFRNRAPLDDSGMPKDRFSAEMPDATLATLKIQPSEPRDSAVYFCASGPPTGEETQYFGPGTRLLVL.

The rearrangement joins TRBV12-5 to TRBJ2-3; possibly TRBD1 or TRBD2 for D (5 bases each). The CDR3 totals 14 residues. The germline CDR1 and CDR2 sequences are LGHNT and FRNRAP. The V gene lost 5 bases and the J gene lost 1 base, with 10 bases spanning the gap. CDR3 in amino acids: CASGGGGGTDTQYF. The CDR3 DNA follows: TGTGCTAGTGGTGGGGGTGGGGGCACAGATACGCAGTATTTT.

By its share, this clonotype is medium-sized. The J gene is TRBJ1-5, the V gene TRBV6-1; D is possibly TRBD1 (6 bases). Germline loops: CDR1 MNHNS, CDR2 SASEGT. The germline V and J ends were trimmed by 6 bases and 2 bases, with 23 bases remaining between them. The CDR3 has 18 amino acids. Here the CDR3 reads CASRSRGAREYGNQPQHF. CDR3 nucleotides: TGTGCCAGCAGGTCGAGGGGGGCGCGGGAATACGGCAATCAGCCCCAGCATTTT.

Regarding this clonotype: Since a much larger clone is just one base distant, this may be a read error. V and J are TRBV6-1 and TRBJ1-1, with D uncertain. From germline, CDR1 is MNHNS and CDR2 SASEGT. The CDR3 is made up of 14 amino acids. CDR3 protein: CTSTQAGEYSQAFF. CDR3 DNA: TGTACCAGCACCCAGGCCGGGGAGTATTCTCAAGCTTTCTTT.

V usage is TRBV18 and J usage is TRBJ1-5, with D hard to call. There are 15 residues in the CDR3. Germline V gives CDR1 KGHSH, CDR2 LQKENI. V was trimmed by 2 bases and J by 3 bases, leaving 11 bases between them. CDR3 coding DNA: TGTGCCAGCTCACCAGGTCAGTCGTACAATCAGCCCCAGCATTTT. Translated: CASSPGQSYNQPQHF.

Sample share makes this clonotype medium-sized (0.01 to 0.1%). The chain uses TRBV6-1 and TRBJ1-2; TRBD1 matches at 10 bases. The trim removed 6 bases at V and 4 bases at J, leaving 2 bases unmatched. The CDR3 runs to 13 residues. The V gene's germline CDR1 is MNHNS and CDR2 SASEGT. CDR3 loop: CASRDRGGYGYTF. The DNA of the CDR3 is TGTGCCAGCAGGGACAGGGGGGGCTATGGCTACACCTTC.

The chain couples TRBV5-1 to TRBJ2-1; tentatively, D is TRBD2 (5 bases). V was pared by 2 bases and J by 9 bases, with 6 bases between. Germline V gene sequence: CDR1 SGHRS, CDR2 YFSETQ. CDR3 length equals 11 residues. The CDR3 reads CASSLRGEQFF. The CDR3, as DNA: TGCGCCAGCAGCTTACGGGGTGAGCAGTTCTTC.

This clonotype has more than one count but fewer than ten. The chain recombines TRBV11-1 with TRBJ2-2, with 8 positions matching TRBD2. Trimming cost V 8 bases and J 5 bases; bases outside gene matches: 4. Germline assignment: CDR1 SGHAT and CDR2 FQDESV (reference sequence). This CDR3 region has 13 residues. CDR3 in DNA: TGTGCCAGCGAAGGCGGGGGGACCGGGGAGCTGTTTTTT. It encodes CASEGGGTGELFF.

This clonotype was counted a few times. V is TRBV27 and J is TRBJ2-5, with a weak D call TRBD2 (5 bases). This CDR3 contains 11 residues. Per the germline V gene, CDR1 is MNHEY and CDR2 is SMNVEV (reference sequence). V lost 7 bases and J lost 4, with 7 bases in between. As DNA, the CDR3 is TGTGCCAGCAAACGGGGAGAGACCCAGTACTTC. It codes for CASKRGETQYF.

This clonotype is medium-sized (0.01 to 0.1%) within its sample. The rearrangement uses TRBV5-1 and TRBJ2-5; D gene unclear. The length of the CDR3 is 17 residues. Germline CDR1 and CDR2: SGHRS and YFSETQ. V dropped 0 bases and J dropped 0 bases, with 15 bases sitting between them. In nucleotides, the CDR3 is TGCGCCAGCAGCTTGGTATCGGCAGGCCTAAACCAAGAGACCCAGTACTTC. This gives the protein CASSLVSAGLNQETQYF.

As to this clonotype: With a much larger clone just one base away, this may be a read error. The J gene is TRBJ1-1, the V gene TRBV20-1; no firm D call. Trimming took 3 bases from V and 3 from J, leaving 11 bases between them. The CDR3 has 13 residues. Germline V gives CDR1 DFQATT, CDR2 SNEGSKA (reference sequence). As DNA, the CDR3 is TGCAGTGCTAGTACCGTTACGGACACTGAAGCTTTCTTT. Protein: CSASTVTDTEAFF.

This clonotype has a handful of counts. The rearrangement joins TRBV20-1 to TRBJ2-3; tentative D call: TRBD1 (6 bases). Germline V gene lookup returns CDR1 DFQATT and CDR2 SNEGSKA (reference sequence). V gave up 0 bases and J gave up 3 bases, with 13 bases separating them. The CDR3 loop spans 15 amino acids. In nucleotides, the CDR3 is TGCAGTGCTAGAGATCGAAGGGGGTGGACAGATACGCAGTATTTT. Its translation is CSARDRRGWTDTQYF.

This clonotype showed up just a few times. The J gene is TRBJ1-6, the V gene TRBV6-1, with a possible D match to TRBD1 (5 bases). The CDR3 is 15 amino acids. The germline V gene encodes CDR1 MNHNS and CDR2 SASEGT. Trimming pared 7 bases from V and 5 bases from J, leaving 15 bases between. This CDR3 is CASNSEGRNNSPLHF. The CDR3 DNA reads as TGTGCCAGCAACTCGGAGGGACGGAATAATTCACCCCTCCACTTT.